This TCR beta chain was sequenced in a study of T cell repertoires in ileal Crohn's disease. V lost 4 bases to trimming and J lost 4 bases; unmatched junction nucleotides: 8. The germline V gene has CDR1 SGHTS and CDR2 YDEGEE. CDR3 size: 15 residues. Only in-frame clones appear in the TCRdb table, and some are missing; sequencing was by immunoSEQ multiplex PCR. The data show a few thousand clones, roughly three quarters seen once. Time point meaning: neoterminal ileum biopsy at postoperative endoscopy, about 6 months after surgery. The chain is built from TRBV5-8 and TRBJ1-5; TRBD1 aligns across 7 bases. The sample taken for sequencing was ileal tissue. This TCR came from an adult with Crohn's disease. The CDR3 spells CASSLTGTGNQPQHF. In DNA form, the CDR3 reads TGTGCCAGCAGCCTGACAGGGACGGGGAATCAGCCCCAGCATTTT.